This T cell receptor (beta chain) was profiled in a study of regulatory T cells in long-lasting Graves disease (dated by TCRdb to the early 2020s). About the study as a whole: Newly diagnosed Graves' disease patients had taken antithyroid drugs for less than 3 months. A total of around 35 samples underwent TCR sequencing, from roughly 13 patients with persistent Graves' disease and approximately 20 patients with newly diagnosed Graves' disease. The study was conducted in China and was registered as a clinical trial. This study used TCR sequencing and RNA sequencing of peripheral blood to compare persistent Graves' disease patients against newly diagnosed Graves' disease patients.

Results the study describes overall, beyond this receptor: Persistent Graves' disease patients showed lower TCR Shannon entropy and fewer highly expanded clones than newly diagnosed patients, suggesting clonal expansion. The study examined only peripheral blood because the primary lesion, thyroid tissue, could not be accessed. Preferential use of TRBV28, TRBJ1-2 and TRBJ2-5 was observed in persistent disease, whereas TRBV20-1 and TRBJ2-1 were favored in newly diagnosed disease. The authors acknowledged the small sample size as a limitation that may reduce accuracy. Sequencing and analysis were limited to the TCR beta chain. More public clonotypes were shared among persistent patients (roughly 2,700) than among newly diagnosed patients (roughly 1,000).

The time point label of this sample denotes: newly diagnosed GD, antithyroid drugs for less than 3 months. For both TCR sequencing and RNA sequencing, RNA was extracted from PBMCs using TRIzol. The diagnosis of Graves' disease followed American Thyroid Association guidelines. The patients came from an endocrinology department in Xi'an, China. Each patient gave around 9.2 milliliters of peripheral blood, collected in an EDTA anticoagulant tube. Ficoll Paque Plus density gradient separation was used to isolate PBMCs, and no further T cell sorting was done. An Agilent 2100 Bioanalyzer and agarose gel were used to check RNA quality, and a NanoDrop 2000 was used to measure RNA concentration. The germline V gene sets CDR1 to LGHNA and CDR2 to YNFKEQ. V loses 3 bases of germline sequence and J loses 4 bases, and the interval between the two ends is 17 bases. Counted from cysteine to phenylalanine, this CDR3 has 16 amino acids. The kept DNA is CDR3 alone, 48 bases in frame from the first base.

Library creation used multiplex PCR. The sample was run on an Illumina HiSeq 4000. CDR3 regions were amplified by Arm-PCR with iRepertoire HTBI primers to construct TCR beta libraries. Before sequencing, the PCR products underwent gel purification. Concerning the study's data processing: A total of around 66 TRBV and about 13 TRBJ segments were identified across samples and were used for gene usage analysis of CDR3 amino acid clonotypes. Filtered high-quality paired reads were merged into contigs using COPE and FqMerger. Contigs were aligned with BLAST to IMGT TRBV, TRBD and TRBJ reference genes, and CDR3 was defined per IMGT. Any clonotype with a frequency above 0.1% was classified as a highly expanded clone. Shannon entropy served as the measure of repertoire diversity, while the Gini coefficient captured V-J evenness. Clonotypes shared by more than one individual were considered public. TCRdb reworked the public reads: Q25 trimming with fastp, MiXCR clone assembly, productive beta chains retained. For every CDR3 protein sequence, its rows merge into one entry that carries the most common genes and DNA. TCRdb's processing, not the study's, gives the V and J calls here. In this sample the table shows approximately 390,000 distinct CDR3 sequences, about 17% of which occur a single time. 20% of the sample is held by the ten biggest clonotypes.

Worth noting for this clonotype: It has no known antigen specificity. No much larger clone exists at a distance of one base, and base qualities are not known.

In addition, the sample was reused for a study of T cells in Graves' hyperthyroidism and ophthalmopathy. Reported in the second study: A patient counted as having stable Graves' hyperthyroidism if no progression to ophthalmopathy occurred over 18 months of follow-up. Hyperthyroidism patients were aged 18 to 65 years and newly diagnosed, with disease duration of less than 2 months. The study excluded patients with uncontrolled infections, other autoimmune diseases, pregnancy or lactation. Diagnoses relied on clinical symptoms, serum thyroxine and TRAb, thyroid ultrasound and orbital computed tomography. The TCR CDR3 was subjected to a first round of RT-PCR using the HTBI primer set and the Qiagen OneStep RT-PCR kit. Most expanded thyroid clonotypes (frequency above 0.001) were also detected in blood, suggesting blood repertoires may reflect thyroid immune responses. In cross-validation, a model built on a 13 V-J signature told ophthalmopathy apart from stable hyperthyroidism with under 90% sensitivity and approximately 81% specificity, and in testing the same model reached 80%/75%. In validation, the model predicted progression to ophthalmopathy with just under 71% sensitivity and approximately 78% specificity, a median of 6.5 months before onset. TCR V-J signatures able to tell the groups apart were searched for in a discovery cohort of 90 to 100 patients, of whom approximately 40 had Graves' ophthalmopathy and 55 to 60 had stable Graves' hyperthyroidism. An independent validation cohort of fewer than 20 hyperthyroidism patients and about 16 patients who later progressed to ophthalmopathy tested prospective prediction of ophthalmopathy. For training and testing, the 100 or so patients in the discovery cohort were randomly divided in a 7:3 ratio. The study also compared thyroid tissue and blood T-cell repertoires from more than five Graves' hyperthyroidism patients. After sampling, hyperthyroidism patients received methimazole starting at 30 mg daily, and ophthalmopathy patients received high-dose intravenous methylprednisolone. A second multiplex PCR round built the libraries, followed by size selection and purification. Sequencing of the libraries was done on an Illumina HiSeq2000 using paired-end 100 bp reads. Raw data were processed with SOAPnuke, discarding reads with adapters, uncalled bases, mean Phred below 15, or no exact constant-primer or identifier match. COPE v1.2.5 was used to merge high-quality paired reads, and clonotypes were defined as unique nucleotide sequences. MiTCR v1.1 was used to align the clonotypes against IMGT TRBV, TRBD and TRBJ reference segments. Analysis was restricted to V-J combinations with a frequency above 0.0001, which covered roughly 99% of repertoires. The TCS score was defined as the ratio of F50 (clonal expansion) to E x V (chaos), calculated using BLOSUM62-based TCRdist between CDR3 peptides within each V-J. Welch's t-statistics and random forest reduced 500 to 650 V-J features to fewer than 15, which were used in a naive Bayes classifier (R e1071). Sample size was not statistically predetermined, and investigators were not blinded to group allocation. The paper reports TCR Vbeta CDR3 sequencing of some 140 peripheral blood samples: under 45 ophthalmopathy, fewer than 80 hyperthyroidism and approximately 17 progressor patients.

The chain was built from TRBV4-2 and TRBJ2-3; the best D guess is TRBD2, with 7 bases matching. Specimen: peripheral blood mononuclear cells (PBMCs), collected at new diagnosis, from a patient treated with antithyroid drugs. The origin of this receptor is a woman between 18 and 30 years old with Graves disease. Donor details come from another sample of the same person, matched by shared clones. The nucleotides read TGTGCCAGCAGCCAGAGTATTCGGGGGGCCTCAGATACGCAGTATTTT. This sequence encodes CASSQSIRGASDTQYF.